This record concerns one T cell receptor beta chain sequence. The antigen remains undetermined. Germline V CDR1 and CDR2: MGHRA, YSYEKL. CDR3 length equals 16 residues. Trimming took 3 bases from V and 6 from J, leaving 17 bases between them. This record comes from a study of cytomegalovirus exposure and HLA in healthy donors. Use of 60 Vbeta and 13 Jbeta primers characterized the PCR. Profiled with immunoSEQ multiplex PCR; TCRdb holds only in-frame clones, not every one. The table includes 150,000 or so clones, 80% detected once. Study-level points and caveats: In a later analysis, specific HLA alleles were associated with 15,000 to 20,000 TCR beta sequences at a 0.05 false discovery rate.

This chain links TRBV4-1 with TRBJ1-4; D is unresolved. The clonotype comes from a man aged 50 to 59 in good health and CMV-seronegative. The sequencing sample was made of PBMCs. The CDR3, as DNA: TGCGCCAGCAGCCATCCCCCGGGTCTCCGGGATGAAAAACTGTTTTTT. The encoded protein is CASSHPPGLRDEKLFF.